This T cell receptor beta chain stems from a study of shared clonotypes between healthy human individuals. Notes on the study in general: Researchers sampled blood only, noting tissue repertoires likely differ. In contrast to clonotypes shared by all four donors, non-shared clonotypes had lower generation probabilities.

Regarding this clone: Its target is not known.

Cells designated naive CD8 were CD45RO-negative and were positively selected for CCR7, with terminally differentiated effector memory CD45RA+ cells excluded. The germline V gene encodes CDR1 MNHEY and CDR2 SMNVEV (reference sequence). The CDR3 contains 17 residues. Trimming removed 0 bases from V and 0 bases from J, with 12 bases in between. The repertoire was sequenced with immunoSEQ multiplex PCR; TCRdb's copy has only in-frame clones and lacks some. This sample has over 2,000,000 clones; just under 95% occur once, and the top ten carry about 1.7%. This TCR was sampled from a man between 18 and 29 years old in good health. Some clones in this sample may be carry-over from other donors' samples. The chain carries TRBV27 and TRBJ1-5; no firm D call. Sequenced material: naive CD8+ T cells from PBMCs. DNA of the CDR3: TGTGCCAGCAGTTTATCCGGTTGGCGATATAGCAATCAGCCCCAGCATTTT. Residues: CASSLSGWRYSNQPQHF.